The 5 T cell receptor beta chains presented below share a single source sample, sequenced in a study of T cells in Graves' hyperthyroidism and ophthalmopathy. RNA transcripts yielded amplified TCR beta CDR3 regions. Carried out on the TCR CDR3, a first-round RT-PCR used the HTBI primer set. TCRdb reprocessed the multiplex PCR reads via MiXCR and lists one record per CDR3 protein. The sample includes under 350,000 distinct CDR3 sequences, about 14% of them seen just once. The sample taken for sequencing was blood. These receptor sequences come from a woman in her twenties or thirties with Graves' hyperthyroidism that later progressed to Graves' ophthalmopathy.

This clonotype has only a few counts. V and J are TRBV3-1 and TRBJ2-3, with 16 positions matching TRBD2. Germline CDR1 and CDR2: LGHDT and YNNKEL (reference sequence). This CDR3 comprises 16 residues. V lost 8 bases and J lost 1; bases outside the gene matches: 3. CDR3 residues: CASGTSGRARTDTQYF. The CDR3 DNA reads as TGTGCCAGCGGGACTAGCGGGAGGGCCCGCACAGATACGCAGTATTTT.

This clonotype was counted ten times or more. The chain's CDR3 is CAWSSDGGPVYGYTF. Written as DNA, the CDR3 is TGTGCCTGGTCCTCCGATGGAGGGCCCGTATATGGCTACACCTTC. The chain joins TRBV30 to TRBJ1-2; D ambiguous. The CDR3 extends over 15 amino acids. Germline-derived CDR1 and CDR2 are GTSNPN and SVGIG (reference sequence). V was pared by 5 bases and J by 5 bases, with 21 bases between. Looking up the rest from reference TRBV30 and TRBJ1-2 gives the full variable domain: SQTIHQWPATLVQPVGSPLSLECTVEGTSNPNLYWYRQAAGRGLQLLFYSVGIGQISSEVPQNLSASRPQDRQFILSSKKLLLSDSGFYLCAWSSDGGPVYGYTFGSGTRLTVV.

This clonotype was observed many times. The rearrangement links TRBV6-6 to TRBJ2-2; 9 bases line up with TRBD2. Germline V lookup: CDR1 MNHNY, CDR2 SVGAGI (reference sequence). This CDR3 has 16 amino acids. Losses at the gene ends were 2 bases for V and 5 bases for J; bases not matched to a gene: 6. The CDR3 DNA follows: TGTGCCAGCAGTTACGATGGGACTAGCTATACCGGGGAGCTGTTTTTT. It translates to CASSYDGTSYTGELFF.

This chain connects TRBV30 to TRBJ1-6; 7 nucleotides agree with TRBD1. Unmatched junction bases numbered 12, after V lost 5 bases and J lost 5 bases. The length of the CDR3 is 16 residues. CDR1 and CDR2 from the germline V gene are GTSNPN and SVGIG (reference sequence). The DNA for the CDR3 is TGTGCCTGGCACATACCCGGGACAGAGAATAATTCACCCCTCCACTTT. It is translated as CAWHIPGTENNSPLHF.

This clonotype was recorded at least ten times. V usage is TRBV7-2 and J usage is TRBJ2-3; 10 nucleotides match TRBD2. The J segment lost 5 bases and the V segment lost 8 bases, leaving 13 bases of the junction unmatched. CDR3 length equals 16 residues. CDR1 is SGHTA and CDR2 is FQGNSA in the germline V gene. The chain's CDR3 is CASGSRRTSGGDTQYF. The CDR3 DNA reads TGTGCCAGCGGGTCTCGCAGGACTAGCGGAGGAGATACGCAGTATTTT.